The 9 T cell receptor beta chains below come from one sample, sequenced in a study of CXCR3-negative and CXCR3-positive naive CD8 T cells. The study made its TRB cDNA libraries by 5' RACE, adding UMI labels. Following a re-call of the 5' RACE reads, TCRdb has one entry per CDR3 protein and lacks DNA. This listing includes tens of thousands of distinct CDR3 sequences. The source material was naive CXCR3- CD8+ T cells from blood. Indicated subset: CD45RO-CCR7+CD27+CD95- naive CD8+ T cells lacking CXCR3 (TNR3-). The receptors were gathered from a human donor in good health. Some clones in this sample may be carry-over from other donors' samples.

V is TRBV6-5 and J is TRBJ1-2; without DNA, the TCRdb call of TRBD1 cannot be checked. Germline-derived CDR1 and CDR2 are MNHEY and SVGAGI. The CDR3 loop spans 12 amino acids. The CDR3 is CASSYDRSFFTF.

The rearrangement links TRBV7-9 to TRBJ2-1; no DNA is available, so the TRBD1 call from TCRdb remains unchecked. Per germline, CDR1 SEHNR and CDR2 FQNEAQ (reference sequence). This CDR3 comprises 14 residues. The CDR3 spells CASSLATGEIEQFF.

The CDR3 here is CSALLETGELFF. The rearrangement joins TRBV29-1 to TRBJ2-2. The CDR3 consists of 12 residues. Germline CDR1 is SQVTM and CDR2 is ANQGSEA.

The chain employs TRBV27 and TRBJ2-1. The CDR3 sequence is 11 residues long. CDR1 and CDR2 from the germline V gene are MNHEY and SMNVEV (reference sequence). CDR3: CASSTSRVEFF.

This chain's CDR3 is CSVESQDRTDTQYF. The genes are TRBV29-1 and TRBJ2-3. The germline V gene has CDR1 SQVTM and CDR2 ANQGSEA. CDR3 length: 14 residues.

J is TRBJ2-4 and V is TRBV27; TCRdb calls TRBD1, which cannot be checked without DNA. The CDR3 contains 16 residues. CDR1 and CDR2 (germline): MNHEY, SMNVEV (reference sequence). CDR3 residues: CASSPPGVFGKNIQYF.

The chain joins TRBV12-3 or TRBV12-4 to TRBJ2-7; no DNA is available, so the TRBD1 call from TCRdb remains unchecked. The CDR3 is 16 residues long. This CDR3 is CASSTNSGQSLYEQYF.

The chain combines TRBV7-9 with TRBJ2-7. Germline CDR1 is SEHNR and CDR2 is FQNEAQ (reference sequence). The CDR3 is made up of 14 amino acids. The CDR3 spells CASSLELLTYEQYF.

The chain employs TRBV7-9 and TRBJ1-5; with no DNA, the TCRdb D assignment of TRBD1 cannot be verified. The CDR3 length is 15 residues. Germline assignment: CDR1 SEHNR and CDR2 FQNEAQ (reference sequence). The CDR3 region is CASSPPGANNQPQHF.